The entry below gives a single TCR beta chain sequence along with its context. These data are taken from a study of blood T cell repertoires in COVID-19. About the study: Researchers got acute and convalescent COVID-19 samples from the United States, Italy and Spain. Sources were T cells, B-cell-depleted T cells, or PBMCs; the material itself was cDNA or gDNA.

V trimming: 3 bases; J trimming: 0 bases; junction bases outside the gene matches: 4. The CDR3 runs to 15 residues. CDR1 and CDR2 (germline): LNHNV, YYDKDF (reference sequence). In the authors' methods: For nucleated cells, counts were estimated from reference gene primer amplification. The data were produced by immunoSEQ multiplex PCR, yet TCRdb's version contains in-frame clones alone and is incomplete. V and J calls and clone size are those listed in that table; D and trimming were worked out from the DNA. Of 200,000 to 300,000 clones listed, over 80% are singletons. This TCR derives from a woman aged 40-49 years with acute or convalescent COVID-19. The V call is TRBV15, the J call TRBJ1-2, with 7 bases lining up with TRBD1. Input material: peripheral blood. The CDR3 DNA reads as TGTGCCACCAGCAGCGACAGGGCGACTAACTATGGCTACACCTTC. The encoded protein is CATSSDRATNYGYTF.